The present entry profiles one TCR beta chain with its context. Its antigen is unknown. Per-base qualities were not stored, and no clone one base away is much larger. TCRbeta CDR3 regions were sequenced with the immunoSEQ Assay. After extraction, genomic DNA underwent amplification by bias-controlled multiplex PCR, followed by high-throughput sequencing. The source study handled its data this way. Collapsing and filtering of sequences were performed to quantify the absolute abundance of each unique TCRbeta CDR3 region. T cell fraction was estimated by normalizing TCRbeta template counts to usable DNA, which was measured by amplifying reference genes present in all nucleated cells. Repertoire TCRs were annotated as SARS-CoV-2-specific when V gene, CDR3 amino acid sequence and J gene were exactly matched to a known reactive TCR set. The reference SARS-CoV-2 TCR set was derived from MIRA and filtered for enrichment in COVID-19-positive ImmuneCODE repertoires, a step that removed public or cross-reactive TCRs. Based on the MIRA antigens, annotated TCRs were further analysed at the level of specific ORF or position within ORF. Depth was the summed frequency of annotated unique rearrangements, while breadth was defined as annotated unique rearrangements over total unique productive rearrangements. Group comparisons of TCR breadth used two-sided Wilcoxon rank-sum tests. TCRdb stores this immuneACCESS table with in-frame sequences only. Part of the clones is absent; in the studies checked, under half of the shortfall reflects unresolved V genes, and no reason is known for the rest. V and J calls and clone size come straight from that table; D and trimming were deduced from the DNA. In this sample the table shows 300,000 to 350,000 clones, around four fifths of which occur a single time. The top ten clones comprise approximately 2.2% of the sample.

According to the study, the label for this sample's treatment or condition signals: about 20 received Ad26.COV2.S at low or high dose, single or two shots; roughly five received placebo; per-sample allocation not given. Repertoires of vaccine and placebo recipients were sequenced from samples collected on day 63 after the first injection. In Cohort 1b, 25 or so adults aged 18-55 years were enrolled at a single site in Boston, USA, between 29 July and 7 August 2020. Ad26.COV2.S was a replication-incompetent adenovirus type 26 vector expressing a prefusion-stabilized SARS-CoV-2 spike protein from the original Wuhan strain. These data come from a study of Ad26.COV2.S vaccination and SARS-CoV-2 variants listed by TCRdb under 2021. For the wider study: Vaccine-arm donors came from COV1001, a multicentre, randomized, double-blind, placebo-controlled phase I-IIa trial of Ad26.COV2.S in healthy adults. Trial participants were randomized into five groups of five: low-dose or high-dose Ad26.COV2.S given once or twice, or placebo on both occasions. A total of around 32 samples were included in the TCR-sequenced set, comprising 19 Ad26.COV2.S vaccine recipients, 5 placebo recipients and 8 SARS-CoV-2 convalescent individuals. Ad26.COV2.S was given intramuscularly at 5x10^10 or 1x10^11 viral particles, as a single shot or as two shots 56 days apart. Throughout the experiments and outcome assessment, investigators stayed blinded to trial group allocation. The specificity and breadth of SARS-CoV-2-reactive T cell receptors after Ad26.COV2.S vaccination were assessed by TCRbeta repertoire sequencing.

What the authors observed across the whole study: Compared with placebo recipients, Ad26.COV2.S recipients showed higher spike-specific TCR breadth (P = 0.0014). The authors noted that the TCR breadth and depth analyses may have underestimated total T cell responses. The study lacked the statistical power to compare responses across vaccine doses or regimens. Substantial breadth of spike-specific CD8+ and CD4+ T cell responses was reported after vaccination. Comparable non-spike TCR breadth was observed between vaccine and placebo recipients, consistent with only spike being contained in the vaccine.

The CDR3, from cysteine to phenylalanine, totals 17 residues. Just the 51-base CDR3 DNA is kept, in frame starting at base 1. Taken from the germline V gene (reference sequence), the CDR1 and CDR2 loops are LNHDA and SQIVND. After removal of 6 bases from V and 0 bases from J, the junction retains 11 bases not matched to a gene. This sequence uses TRBV19 and TRBJ2-3, and TRBD2 matches 8 of the central bases. The source of this sequence is a person aged 18 to 59 who received the Ad26.COV2.S COVID-19 vaccine or a placebo. Source: peripheral blood, taken in a trial of Ad26.COV2.S vaccine versus placebo. CDR3 reads: CASRLYHIAGSTDTQYF. The sequenced DNA: TGTGCCAGTAGACTCTACCACATAGCGGGGAGCACAGATACGCAGTATTTT.